This T cell receptor beta chain was captured by sequencing in a study of cytomegalovirus exposure and HLA in healthy donors. Findings and limits, study-wide: Common viral pathogens were later found to be apparently linked to several of the most significant clusters.

Worth noting for this clone: Its antigen is currently unknown.

V lost 7 bases to trimming and J lost 1 base; unmatched junction nucleotides: 9. The CDR3 sequence is 16 residues long. Both 60 Vbeta primers and 13 Jbeta primers went into the PCR. Some clones are missing from TCRdb's copy, which holds only in-frame ones; the method was immunoSEQ multiplex PCR. Of about 160,000 clones detected, roughly 70% appear once; the ten largest clones hold about 3%. This sequence originates from a woman aged 45-59 years in good health and CMV-seropositive. This sequence joins TRBV23-1 and TRBJ1-5; 8 bases map to TRBD1. TRBV23-1 is an open reading frame, and its role is uncertain. Sample: PBMCs. The CDR3 sequence: CASTQGAGKSNQPQHF. Here the CDR3 DNA reads TGCGCCAGCACCCAGGGGGCCGGGAAAAGCAATCAGCCCCAGCATTTT.